A single sample is the source of the 16 T cell receptor beta chains below, sequenced in a study of blood T cell repertoires in COVID-19 (dated by TCRdb to the early 2020s). Libraries were prepared through the immunoSEQ multiplex PCR assay. The source is immuneACCESS, and TCRdb retained only in-frame sequences with V and J called. Part of the clones is not carried over; for the studies checked, unresolved V genes explain less than half of this, and the remainder is unexplained. A total of just over 150,000 clones appear in this sample, 88% of them only once. The ten most abundant clones make up 6.5% to 8% of the sample. Sequencing input: PBMCs or T cells enriched from blood (not recorded which). These receptors originate from a woman between 50 and 59 years old who had recovered from COVID-19.

This chain uses TRBV3-1 (or the pseudogene TRBV3-2) with TRBJ2-3; D gene uncertain. Germline V gives CDR1 LGHDT, CDR2 YNNKEL (reference sequence). V lost 1 base and J 2 bases, leaving 13 bases between the germline ends. This CDR3 contains 16 residues. The CDR3 bases are TGTGCCAGCAGCCAAGTTTGGTCAGATCCCACAGATACGCAGTATTTT. As protein: CASSQVWSDPTDTQYF.

The chain links TRBV20-1 to TRBJ1-6, with D uncertain. This CDR3 contains 18 residues. V shed 3 bases and J shed 0 bases, with 18 bases lying between them. Per the germline V gene, CDR1 is DFQATT and CDR2 is SNEGSKA (reference sequence). DNA for the CDR3: TGCAGTGCTAGTCTCGGTTCCGGGGTAGGCTCCTATAATTCACCCCTCCACTTT. Translation: CSASLGSGVGSYNSPLHF.

In this sample, this clone turned up once. This chain joins TRBV9 and TRBJ2-5; D not resolved. The germline V gene has CDR1 SGDLS and CDR2 YYNGEE. V lost 0 bases and J lost 4, with 7 bases in between. This CDR3 spans 13 amino acids. The CDR3 DNA follows: TGTGCCAGCAGCGTAGTGGTCGGAGAGACCCAGTACTTC. Its protein is CASSVVVGETQYF. The complete variable domain, with remaining parts taken from reference TRBV9 and TRBJ2-5, reads DSGVTQTPKHLITATGQRVTLRCSPRSGDLSVYWYQQSLDQGLQFLIQYYNGEERAKGNILERFSAQQFPDLHSELNLSSLELGDSALYFCASSVVVGETQYFGPGTRLLVL.

This rearrangement joins TRBV18 to TRBJ1-5; 7 nucleotides align to TRBD1. Per germline, CDR1 KGHSH and CDR2 LQKENI. V dropped 6 bases and J dropped 5; count of bases not matched to a gene: 4. CDR3 length equals 13 residues. CDR3 loop: CASSPDRDQPQHF. As DNA, the CDR3 is TGTGCCAGCTCCCCCGACAGGGATCAGCCCCAGCATTTT.

The V and J genes are TRBV10-3 and TRBJ2-1; D is undetermined. Trimming removed 5 bases from V and 6 bases from J, with 8 bases in between. Germline-derived CDR1 and CDR2 are ENHRY and SYGVKD. This CDR3 is built from 12 residues. Written as DNA, the CDR3 is TGTGCCATCAGTCCCCTCGGCAATGAGCAGTTCTTC. It specifies CAISPLGNEQFF.

The V call is TRBV7-6, the J call TRBJ2-7, with D perhaps TRBD2 (6 bases). This CDR3 is built from 15 residues. Germline CDR1 reads SGHVS; CDR2 reads FNYEAQ. V lost 5 bases and J 0 bases, leaving 14 bases between the germline ends. The DNA for the CDR3 is TGTGCCAGCAGCCTCGGCGGCGGGGACTCCTACGAGCAGTACTTC. This translates into CASSLGGGDSYEQYF.

This clone has a handful of counts. The rearrangement uses TRBV11-2 and TRBJ1-6, with D unclear. Trimming removed 3 bases at V and 0 bases at J, with 6 bases between. This CDR3 has 15 amino acids. Germline CDR1 SGHAT, CDR2 FQNNGV. This chain's CDR3 is CASSLPSSYNSPLHF. The CDR3 coding sequence is TGTGCCAGCAGCTTGCCTAGCTCCTATAATTCACCCCTCCACTTT.

The chain joins TRBV5-4 to TRBJ1-1, with 7 nucleotides matching TRBD1. Germline values: CDR1 SGHNT, CDR2 YYREEE (reference sequence). V was pared by 5 bases and J by 3 bases, with 1 base of the junction left unmatched. The CDR3 sequence is 12 residues long. Here the CDR3 reads CASRDRDTEAFF. Written as DNA, the CDR3 is TGTGCCAGCAGAGACAGGGACACTGAAGCTTTCTTT.

This clone appeared once. V usage is TRBV7-3 and J usage is TRBJ2-2; 9 positions agree with TRBD2. The V gene end was trimmed by 0 bases and the J gene end by 10 bases; junction bases not matched to a gene: 9. This CDR3 has 16 residues. The V gene's germline CDR1 is SGHTA and CDR2 FQGTGA. Here the CDR3 DNA reads TGTGCCAGCAGCTTAACGAGCGGGGGGCCCCGTGCGGAGCTGTTTTTT. Translated: CASSLTSGGPRAELFF.

The V and J genes are TRBV25-1 and TRBJ1-1; TRBD1 is a possible D gene (5 bases). CDR3 length: 15 residues. Germline V gene data show CDR1 as MGHDK and CDR2 as SYGVNS. V dropped 8 bases and J dropped 1 base, with 17 bases sitting between them. The CDR3 reads CASSLGTSPNTEAFF. DNA for the CDR3: TGTGCCAGCTCGCTCGGGACTAGCCCGAACACTGAAGCTTTCTTT. Full variable domain (rest looked up from reference TRBV25-1 and TRBJ1-1): EADIYQTPRYLVIGTGKKITLECSQTMGHDKMYWYQQDPGMELHLIHYSYGVNSTEKGDLSSESTVSRIRTEHFPLTLESARPSHTSQYLCASSLGTSPNTEAFFGQGTRLTVV.

This chain uses TRBV5-1 with TRBJ2-7; TRBD2 matches at 10 bases. After removal of 0 bases from V and 1 base from J, the junction contained 7 bases not matched to a gene. This CDR3 has 17 residues. Germline loops: CDR1 SGHRS, CDR2 YFSETQ. The CDR3 loop is CASSLVASGGPSYEQYF. CDR3 DNA: TGCGCCAGCAGCTTGGTAGCTAGCGGGGGACCGTCCTACGAGCAGTACTTC.

This rearrangement joins TRBV2 to TRBJ1-5; 7 bases line up with TRBD1. Germline V gene sequence: CDR1 SNHLY, CDR2 FYNNEI. Trimming removed 6 bases from V and 5 bases from J; junction bases left unmatched: 10. The CDR3 spans 15 residues. The CDR3 reads CASRGQRGGDQPQHF. CDR3 in DNA: TGTGCCAGCAGGGGACAGCGCGGAGGAGATCAGCCCCAGCATTTT.

The V call is TRBV3-1 (or the pseudogene TRBV3-2), the J call TRBJ2-5; perhaps TRBD2 as D (6 bases). The germline V gene has CDR1 LGHDT and CDR2 YNNKEL (reference sequence). This CDR3 region has 13 residues. The germline V and J ends were trimmed by 0 bases and 14 bases, with 16 bases remaining between them. This CDR3 is CASSQDEAGPSYF. In nucleotides, the CDR3 is TGTGCCAGCAGCCAAGACGAGGCGGGACCCAGTTACTTC.

This chain links TRBV6-4 with TRBJ2-1; 8 nucleotides match TRBD2. V lost 6 bases to trimming and J lost 3 bases; unmatched junction nucleotides: 10. The CDR3 has 16 amino acids. From germline, CDR1 is MRHNA and CDR2 SNTAGT. The CDR3 loop reads CASSPRTGGNYNEQFF. DNA for the CDR3: TGTGCCAGCAGCCCAAGGACGGGGGGGAACTACAATGAGCAGTTCTTC.

The rearrangement links TRBV11-3 to TRBJ1-2, with D perhaps matching TRBD1 (6 bases). V shed 5 bases and J shed 1 base, with 17 bases lying between them. Germline loops: CDR1 SGHNT, CDR2 YENEEA. This CDR3 comprises 16 residues. The CDR3 DNA reads TGTGCCAGCAGCCCCAGCTGGACAGATTTTAACTATGGCTACACCTTC. Amino acids: CASSPSWTDFNYGYTF. Looking up the rest from reference TRBV11-3 and TRBJ1-2 gives the full variable domain: EAGVVQSPRYKIIEKKQPVAFWCNPISGHNTLYWYLQNLGQGPELLIRYENEEAVDDSQLPKDRFSAERLKGVDSTLKIQPAELGDSAVYLCASSPSWTDFNYGYTFGSGTRLTVV.

This chain uses TRBV6-5 with TRBJ2-7; the D is unclear. The CDR3 covers 12 residues. Trimming shortened V by 11 bases and J by 2 bases, and 13 bases separated the two germline ends. Germline values: CDR1 MNHEY, CDR2 SVGAGI. CDR3 region: CASLSTTYEQYF. For the CDR3, the DNA is TGTGCCTCCCTAAGTACGACCTACGAGCAGTACTTC.